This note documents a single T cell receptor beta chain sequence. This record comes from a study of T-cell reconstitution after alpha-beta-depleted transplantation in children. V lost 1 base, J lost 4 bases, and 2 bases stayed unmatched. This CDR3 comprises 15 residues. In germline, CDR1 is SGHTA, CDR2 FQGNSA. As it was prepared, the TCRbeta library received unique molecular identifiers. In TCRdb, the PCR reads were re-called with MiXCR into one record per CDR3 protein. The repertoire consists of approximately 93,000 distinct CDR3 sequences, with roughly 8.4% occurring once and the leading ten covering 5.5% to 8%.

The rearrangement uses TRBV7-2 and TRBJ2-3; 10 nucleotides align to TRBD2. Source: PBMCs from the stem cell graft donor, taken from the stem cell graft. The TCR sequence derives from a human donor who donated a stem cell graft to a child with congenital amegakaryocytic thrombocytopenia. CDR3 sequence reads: CASSLVLAGADTQYF. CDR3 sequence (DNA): TGTGCCAGCAGCTTAGTCCTAGCGGGAGCAGATACGCAGTATTTT.